This section outlines one TCR beta chain sequence together with its context. Its antigen is unidentified. The source of the sample is a study of graft-versus-host responses after intestinal transplantation. Across the study: Isolated intestinal, liver-intestinal, or multivisceral transplants were what recipients had.

Once graft tissue had been processed, intraepithelial and lamina propria lymphocytes were released. Study findings and constraints: GvH clones were identified in recipient marrow, with some first appearing in ileum or blood.

The repertoire was sequenced with immunoSEQ multiplex PCR; TCRdb's copy has only in-frame clones and lacks some. The sample carries roughly 27,000 clones, about four fifths recorded once. The V gene's germline CDR1 is MNHEY and CDR2 SVGAGI. V was cut by 0 bases and J by 4 bases, with 4 bases left in between. The CDR3 is 14 amino acids. The V and J genes are TRBV6-5 and TRBJ2-6; D remains unclear. Source: ileum tissue, taken 98 days after intestinal transplantation. The TCR was taken from a human patient who received an intestinal transplant, so some T cells may come from the graft donor. The CDR3, as DNA: TGTGCCAGCAGTTACTCGTCCGGGGCCAACGTCCTGACTTTC. Translation gives CASSYSSGANVLTF.